Listed below are T cell receptor beta chains from one sample, sequenced in a study of T-cell reconstitution after alpha-beta-depleted transplantation in children. Using its own MiXCR run on the PCR reads, TCRdb lists one record per CDR3 protein. The sample contains about 420,000 distinct CDR3 sequences, 15% to 20% of which appear only once. The source was PBMCs, mostly from graft donor cells, collected 360 days after TCRalphabeta/CD19-depleted stem cell transplant. The receptor set was obtained from a boy younger than two who had a stem cell transplant for Wiskott-Aldrich syndrome, so the T cells may come from the graft donor. The CDR3 runs from the conserved cysteine through the conserved F or W. A D gene is named only where the DNA matches it firmly. Size is stated for part of the rows, as once, few or many counts, or as a class when the clone is expanded.

TRBV5-8	-	TRBJ2-1	-	TGTGCCAGCAGCCACGACAGGACGCTCTACAATGAGCAGTTCTTC	CASSHDRTLYNEQFF
TRBV20-1	TRBD2	TRBJ2-7	-	TGCAGTGCTAGAGATCCCCAGGGAGGGCGATCCTACGAGCAGTACTTC	CSARDPQGGRSYEQYF
TRBV28	TRBD1	TRBJ1-1	few	TGTGCCAGCAAAGGACAGGGGAACACTGAAGCTTTCTTT	CASKGQGNTEAFF
TRBV6-4	-	TRBJ1-1	-	TGTGCCAGCAGTGACTTCAGGGCCTCCCCGGTGGCTTTCTTT	CASSDFRASPVAFF
TRBV7-6	-	TRBJ2-2	few	TGTGCCAGCAGCCCCCGGTGGTACGGCACCGGGGAGCTGTTTTTT	CASSPRWYGTGELFF
TRBV12-3/TRBV12-4	TRBD2	TRBJ2-1	few	TGTGCCAGCAGTTTGCTAGCGGGACGCAATGAGCAGTTCTTC	CASSLLAGRNEQFF
TRBV12-3/TRBV12-4	-	TRBJ1-1	-	TGTGCCCCTGAGACCACCCCCACTGAAGCTTTCTTT	CAPETTPTEAFF
TRBV27	TRBD1	TRBJ1-6	-	TGTGCCAGCAGCGGGGGGACAGGGAATTCCTATAATTCACCCCTCCACTTT	CASSGGTGNSYNSPLHF
TRBV28	-	TRBJ2-7	few	TGTGCCAGCAGTTTATCTCGGGTAATCCCCTACGAGCAGTACTTC	CASSLSRVIPYEQYF
TRBV27	-	TRBJ2-4	-	TGTGCCAGCAGTTTTAGAAACATTCAGTACTTC	CASSFRNIQYF
TRBV28	-	TRBJ2-5	few	TGTGCCAGCAGTTTCCCCAGGTGGCAAGAGACCCAGTACTTC	CASSFPRWQETQYF
TRBV5-1	-	TRBJ2-7	few	TGCGCCAGCAGCTTGGGGAATAGGGGTCTCAACGAGCAGTACTTC	CASSLGNRGLNEQYF
TRBV5-4	-	TRBJ1-1	many	TGTGCCAGCAGCCAGGGACAGAACACTGAAGCTTTCTTT	CASSQGQNTEAFF
TRBV7-9	-	TRBJ1-6	few	TGTGCCAGCAGCCCAGGTGGCTTGACTTCACCCCTCCACTTT	CASSPGGLTSPLHF
TRBV12-3/TRBV12-4	TRBD2	TRBJ2-7	few	TGTGCCAGCAGTTTCTGGGGTAATAGCGGGAGAAGATACTTC	CASSFWGNSGRRYF
TRBV9	TRBD1	TRBJ1-1	few	TGTGCCAGCAGCGTAGTGGGACAGGGAAAAGTCACTGAAGCTTTCTTT	CASSVVGQGKVTEAFF
TRBV25-1	-	TRBJ1-2	-	TGTGCCAGCAGTGGAGAGAAGCTCTATGGCTACACCTTC	CASSGEKLYGYTF
TRBV15	-	TRBJ2-1	few	TGTGCCACCAGCAGAGATTTAAATAGGCAAAGCCCCTACAATGAGCAGTTCTTC	CATSRDLNRQSPYNEQFF
TRBV12-3/TRBV12-4	-	TRBJ2-2	-	TGTGCCAGCAGTTTGAGAGAGAGATACACCGGGGAGCTGTTTTTT	CASSLRERYTGELFF
TRBV15	TRBD2	TRBJ2-1	-	TGTGCCACCAGCCTTACTAGCGGGGGAACCAATGAGCAGTTCTTC	CATSLTSGGTNEQFF
TRBV28	-	TRBJ2-1	-	TGTGCCAGCAGTGGGGTTACCTACAATGAGCAGTTCTTC	CASSGVTYNEQFF
TRBV12-3/TRBV12-4	TRBD1	TRBJ1-5	few	TGTGCCAGCAGCAGACAGGGGGCGAAGGTATGGCGTCAGCCCCAGCATTTT	CASSRQGAKVWRQPQHF
TRBV4-3	-	TRBJ2-7	-	TGCGCCAGCAGCCAATATAAGGGCCGGGACGAGCAGTACTTC	CASSQYKGRDEQYF
TRBV20-1	-	TRBJ1-1	few	TGCAGTGCTAGATCCGCGAACACTGAAGCTTTCTTT	CSARSANTEAFF
TRBV24-1	-	TRBJ2-7	few	TGTGCCACCAAGGTTTTCTTAGCGGTGACCTACGAGCAGTACTTC	CATKVFLAVTYEQYF
TRBV12-3/TRBV12-4	TRBD2	TRBJ2-7	few	TGTGCCAGCACCTTAGCGGGAGGGCCTCCCTCCGAGCAGTACTTC	CASTLAGGPPSEQYF
TRBV2	TRBD2	TRBJ2-3	-	TGTGCCAGCCGACCGGGACTAGCGGCAGATACGCAGTATTTT	CASRPGLAADTQYF
TRBV5-1	-	TRBJ1-6	-	TGCGCCAGCAGCTTGTACGGTCAGTTAAATTCACCCCTCCACTTT	CASSLYGQLNSPLHF
TRBV5-1	-	TRBJ1-1	-	TGCGCCAGCAGCTTGGGGGTCATGAACACTGAAGCTTTCTTT	CASSLGVMNTEAFF
TRBV27	TRBD2	TRBJ2-7	-	TGTGCCAGCAGTTTAGGCGGGGGGCCAGAGCAGTACTTC	CASSLGGGPEQYF
TRBV29-1	TRBD2	TRBJ2-7	-	TGCAGCGTTGAAAGGGGGACTAGCGGAGGAAACGAGCAGTACTTC	CSVERGTSGGNEQYF
TRBV5-4	TRBD1	TRBJ1-1	-	TGTGCCAGCAGCTTGGGCCCTCCCGGGACAGGGGGCAGAGTGACTGAAGCTTTCTTT	CASSLGPPGTGGRVTEAFF
TRBV12-3/TRBV12-4	-	TRBJ2-2	once	TGTGCCAGCAGCTTTAGGGTTTTCAGGGCTAGCGGGGAGCTGTTTTTT	CASSFRVFRASGELFF
TRBV4-2	-	TRBJ2-7	-	TGTGCCAGCAGTCGGGACGCGACCTACGAGCAGTACTTC	CASSRDATYEQYF
TRBV5-6	-	TRBJ1-3	few	TGTGCCAGCAGCTTGGGACAGGACTTCTCTGGAAACACCATATATTTT	CASSLGQDFSGNTIYF
TRBV6-1	TRBD1	TRBJ2-4	few	TGTGCCAGCAGTGAAATCACGGGACAGAAAAACATTCAGTACTTC	CASSEITGQKNIQYF
TRBV5-4	-	TRBJ1-4	few	TGTGCCAGCAGCCCAGGGCGGCGTAATGAAAAACTGTTTTTT	CASSPGRRNEKLFF
TRBV5-1	-	TRBJ2-3	-	TGCGCCAGCAGCTTGTCGCAGAACACAGATACGCAGTATTTT	CASSLSQNTDTQYF
TRBV27	-	TRBJ2-7	few	TGTGCCAGCAGTTTGATGGGGAAGGTCTTTTACGAGCAGTACTTC	CASSLMGKVFYEQYF
TRBV27	-	TRBJ1-4	-	TGTGCCAGCAGTTTTTCAACTAATGAAAAACTGTTTTTT	CASSFSTNEKLFF
TRBV7-9	-	TRBJ1-6	-	TGTGCCAGCAGCTTAGATTCCAGGAACCATTCACCCCTCCACTTT	CASSLDSRNHSPLHF
TRBV5-5	TRBD2	TRBJ2-7	few	TGTGCCAGCAGCTTGACTTACTTCGGACTAGCGGGGTACGAGCAGTACTTC	CASSLTYFGLAGYEQYF
TRBV12-3/TRBV12-4	-	TRBJ2-7	few	TGTGCCAGCAGTTTTCGCCGGGAGTTTAACGAGCAGTACTTC	CASSFRREFNEQYF
TRBV10-3	-	TRBJ2-5	-	TGTGCCATCAGTGAGTCCGGGGCCGTAGAGACCCAGTACTTC	CAISESGAVETQYF
TRBV24-1	-	TRBJ2-4	few	TGTGCCACCTCAGCGGCAAAGCCAACTGTTCAGTACTTC	CATSAAKPTVQYF
TRBV10-2	TRBD2	TRBJ2-7	-	TGCGCCAGCAGTGTACTAGCGGGGGACTACGAGCAGTACTTC	CASSVLAGDYEQYF
TRBV7-2	TRBD1	TRBJ1-1	-	TGTGCCAGCAGCCTAGGACAGGAGAACACTGAAGCTTTCTTT	CASSLGQENTEAFF
TRBV2	-	TRBJ1-3	-	TGTGCCAGCTTTTTAACTGGAAACACCATATATTTT	CASFLTGNTIYF
TRBV7-2	TRBD2	TRBJ2-1	few	TGTGCCAGCAGAGGGACTAGCGGGGGGGCCGGCGAGCAGTTCTTC	CASRGTSGGAGEQFF
TRBV7-7	TRBD2	TRBJ2-5	-	TGTGCCAGCAGCTACTCAATGGGGGGGACGGAGACCCAGTACTTC	CASSYSMGGTETQYF
TRBV5-1	-	TRBJ1-2	few	TGCGCCAGCAGCTTGTTGAGGGACTATGGCTACACCTTC	CASSLLRDYGYTF
TRBV14	-	TRBJ2-3	-	TGTGCCAGCAGCGATACGACTAGTATGAGAACTTACTTTGCGGCGCAGTATTTT	CASSDTTSMRTYFAAQYF
TRBV7-6	TRBD1	TRBJ2-7	-	TGTGCCAGCAGCTTAGGCGGGACAGGATACTACGAGCAGTACTTC	CASSLGGTGYYEQYF